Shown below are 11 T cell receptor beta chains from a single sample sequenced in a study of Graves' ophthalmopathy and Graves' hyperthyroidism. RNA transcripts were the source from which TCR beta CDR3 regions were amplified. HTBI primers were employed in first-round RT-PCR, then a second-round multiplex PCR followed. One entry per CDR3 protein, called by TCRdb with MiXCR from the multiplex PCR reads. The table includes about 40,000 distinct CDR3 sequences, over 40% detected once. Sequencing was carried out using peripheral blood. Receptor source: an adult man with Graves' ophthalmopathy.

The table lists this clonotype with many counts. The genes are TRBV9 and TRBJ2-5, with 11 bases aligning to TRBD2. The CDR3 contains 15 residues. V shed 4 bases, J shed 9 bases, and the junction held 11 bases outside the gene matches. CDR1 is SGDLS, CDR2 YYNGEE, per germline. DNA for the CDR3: TGTGCCAGCAGCCCTGGGACTAGCGGATCCGAGGCCCAGTACTTC. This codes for CASSPGTSGSEAQYF.

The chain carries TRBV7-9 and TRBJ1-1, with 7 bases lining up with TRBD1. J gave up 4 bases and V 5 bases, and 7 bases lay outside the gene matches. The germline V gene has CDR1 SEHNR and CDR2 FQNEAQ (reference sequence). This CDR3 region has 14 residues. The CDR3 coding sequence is TGTGCCAGCAGCAGTACAGGGGTTAGCACTGAAGCTTTCTTT. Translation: CASSSTGVSTEAFF.

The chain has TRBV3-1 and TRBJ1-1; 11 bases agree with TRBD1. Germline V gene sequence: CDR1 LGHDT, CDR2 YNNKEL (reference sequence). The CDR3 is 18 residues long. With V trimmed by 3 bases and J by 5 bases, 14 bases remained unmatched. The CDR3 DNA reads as TGTGCCAGCAGCCACGATTCTATCGGACAGGGGGCTGGAACTGAAGCTTTCTTT. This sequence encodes CASSHDSIGQGAGTEAFF. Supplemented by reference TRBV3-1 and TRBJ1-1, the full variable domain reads DTAVSQTPKYLVTQMGNDKSIKCEQNLGHDTMYWYKQDSKKFLKIMFSYNNKELIINETVPNRFSPKSPDKAHLNLHINSLELGDSAVYFCASSHDSIGQGAGTEAFFGQGTRLTVV.

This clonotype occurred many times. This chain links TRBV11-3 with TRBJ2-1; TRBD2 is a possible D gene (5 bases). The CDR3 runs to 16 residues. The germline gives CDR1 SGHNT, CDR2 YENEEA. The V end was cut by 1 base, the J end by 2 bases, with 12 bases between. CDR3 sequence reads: CASSLAGGPAYNEQFF. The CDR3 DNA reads TGTGCCAGCAGCTTAGCAGGCGGGCCTGCCTACAATGAGCAGTTCTTC.

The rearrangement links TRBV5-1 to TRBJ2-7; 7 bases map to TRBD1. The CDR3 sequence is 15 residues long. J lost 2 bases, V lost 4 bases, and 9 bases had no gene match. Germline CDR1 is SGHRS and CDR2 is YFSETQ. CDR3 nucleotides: TGCGCCAGCAGCACCGAGCGCAGGGGGACCTACGAGCAGTACTTC. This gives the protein CASSTERRGTYEQYF.

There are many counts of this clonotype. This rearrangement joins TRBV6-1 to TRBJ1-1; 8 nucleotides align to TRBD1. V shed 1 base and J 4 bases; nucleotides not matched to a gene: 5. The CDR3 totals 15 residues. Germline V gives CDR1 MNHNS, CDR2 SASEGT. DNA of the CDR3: TGTGCCAGCAGTGAAGTACTCACAGGGGGCACTGAAGCTTTCTTT. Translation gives CASSEVLTGGTEAFF.

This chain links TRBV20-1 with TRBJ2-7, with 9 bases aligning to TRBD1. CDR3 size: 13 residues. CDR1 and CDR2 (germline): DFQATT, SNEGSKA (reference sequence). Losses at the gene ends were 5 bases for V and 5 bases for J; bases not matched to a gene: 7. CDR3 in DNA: TGCAGTGCTTCCGGGACAGGGAACAACGAGCAGTACGTC. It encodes CSASGTGNNEQYV.

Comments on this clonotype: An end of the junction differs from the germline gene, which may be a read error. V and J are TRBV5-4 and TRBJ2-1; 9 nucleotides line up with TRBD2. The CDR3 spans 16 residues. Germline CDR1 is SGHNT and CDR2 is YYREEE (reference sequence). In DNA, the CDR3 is TGTGCCAGCAGCCTCCGGGGCGGGGGGGCGTACATTGAGCAGTTCTTC. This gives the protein CASSLRGGGAYIEQFF.

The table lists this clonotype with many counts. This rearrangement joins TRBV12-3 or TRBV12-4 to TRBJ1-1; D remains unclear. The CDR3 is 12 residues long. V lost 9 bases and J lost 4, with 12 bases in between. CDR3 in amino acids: CASVSRVTEAFF. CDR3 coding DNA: TGTGCCAGTGTATCTAGGGTCACTGAAGCTTTCTTT.

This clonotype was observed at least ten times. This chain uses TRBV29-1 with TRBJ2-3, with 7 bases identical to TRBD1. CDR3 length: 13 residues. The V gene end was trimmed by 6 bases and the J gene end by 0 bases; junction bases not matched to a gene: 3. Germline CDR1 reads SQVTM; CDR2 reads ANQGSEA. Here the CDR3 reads CSVRGSSTDTQYF. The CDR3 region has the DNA TGCAGCGTCAGGGGGTCTAGCACAGATACGCAGTATTTT.

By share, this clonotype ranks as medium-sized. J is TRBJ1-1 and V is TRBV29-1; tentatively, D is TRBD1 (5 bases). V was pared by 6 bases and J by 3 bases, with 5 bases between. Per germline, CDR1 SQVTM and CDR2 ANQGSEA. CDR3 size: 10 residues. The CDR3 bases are TGCAGCGTAGGGGACACTGAAGCTTTCTTT. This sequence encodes CSVGDTEAFF.